The next 21 T cell receptor beta chains were all read from a single sample in a study of blood T cell repertoires in COVID-19. The table came from immunoSEQ multiplex PCR; TCRdb's copy has only in-frame clones and leaves some out. The sample consists of under 250,000 clones, over 80% of them appearing once. The source material was peripheral blood. The receptors derive from a human donor in a cohort sampled during active COVID-19.

This chain links TRBV5-6 with TRBJ2-7, with 13 nucleotides matching TRBD2. Looked up from germline, CDR1 is SGHDT and CDR2 is YYEEEE. The CDR3 runs to 15 residues. The V gene end was trimmed by 4 bases and the J gene end by 5 bases; junction bases not matched to a gene: 6. For the CDR3, the DNA is TGTGCCAGCAGCCTACTAGCGGGAGGGTTTCACGAGCAGTACTTC. It yields the protein CASSLLAGGFHEQYF.

In its sample, this clone was seen a few times. The chain links TRBV27 to TRBJ2-6; TRBD2 matches at 11 bases. The length of the CDR3 is 20 residues. After removal of 6 bases from V and 1 base from J, the junction contained 14 bases not matched to a gene. From germline, CDR1 is MNHEY and CDR2 SMNVEV (reference sequence). This CDR3 reads CASSATSGSPSYSGANVLTF. The CDR3 DNA sequence: TGTGCCAGCAGCGCTACTAGCGGGAGTCCTAGTTATTCTGGGGCCAACGTCCTGACTTTC.

The chain is built from TRBV10-1 and TRBJ2-3, with 10 bases lining up with TRBD2. Unmatched junction bases numbered 5, after V lost 6 bases and J lost 2 bases. The CDR3 extends over 15 amino acids. The V gene's germline CDR1 is WNHNN and CDR2 SYGVQD (reference sequence). The DNA for the CDR3 is TGCGCCAGCAGCAGGACTAGCGGAAACACAGATACGCAGTATTTT. It yields the protein CASSRTSGNTDTQYF.

This chain connects TRBV5-1 to TRBJ2-1, with 10 bases lining up with TRBD2. Germline trimming cut 6 bases from V and 9 bases from J; bases unmatched to any gene: 12. CDR3 length equals 15 residues. Germline V gives CDR1 SGHRS, CDR2 YFSETQ. CDR3 protein: CASTRRGSGGSEQFF. CDR3 nucleotide sequence: TGCGCCAGCACCCGGCGGGGTAGCGGGGGGTCTGAGCAGTTCTTC. Full variable domain (missing parts from reference TRBV5-1 and TRBJ2-1): KAGVTQTPRYLIKTRGQQVTLSCSPISGHRSVSWYQQTPGQGLQFLFEYFSETQRNKGNFPGRFSGRQFSNSRSEMNVSTLELGDSALYLCASTRRGSGGSEQFFGPGTRLTVL.

The CDR3 sequence: CASSSLFRGGRSNQPQHF. Written as DNA, the CDR3 is TGTGCCAGCAGCTCCCTCTTTAGGGGGGGAAGAAGCAATCAGCCCCAGCATTTT. J is TRBJ1-5 and V is TRBV7-2; possible D gene TRBD1, 6 bases. The CDR3 is 18 residues long. Trimming stripped 4 bases from V and 1 base from J, with 20 bases between. CDR1 and CDR2 from the germline V gene are SGHTA and FQGNSA.

The chain has TRBV5-1 and TRBJ2-1; TRBD2 agrees at 8 bases. V was pared by 5 bases and J by 8 bases, with 18 bases of the junction left unmatched. This CDR3 is built from 17 residues. CDR1 is SGHRS, CDR2 YFSETQ, per germline. The CDR3 coding sequence is TGCGCCAGCAGTGGCGGCGGGGGGTTCAGCCTTAAGGATGAGCAGTTCTTC. Translation: CASSGGGGFSLKDEQFF.

The chain joins TRBV5-6 to TRBJ2-7; D is uncertain. Trimming cost V 1 base and J 0 bases, with 11 bases left between them. The CDR3 length is 15 residues. CDR1 is SGHDT and CDR2 is YYEEEE in the germline V gene. The CDR3 protein is CASSLSEANSYEQYF. CDR3 in DNA: TGTGCCAGCAGCTTGAGTGAGGCGAACTCCTACGAGCAGTACTTC.

The CDR3 nucleotides read TGTGCCTGGAAGAGGACAGGGAATTCACCCCTCCACTTT. Its protein product is CAWKRTGNSPLHF. The chain joins TRBV30 to TRBJ1-6; 8 bases are shared with TRBD1. The CDR3 is made up of 13 amino acids. Germline values: CDR1 GTSNPN, CDR2 SVGIG (reference sequence). Unmatched junction bases numbered 3, after V lost 4 bases and J lost 7 bases.

The chain uses TRBV5-1 and TRBJ2-5; tentatively, D is TRBD1 (6 bases). This CDR3 contains 14 residues. Trimming pared 1 base from V and 1 base from J, leaving 8 bases between. The germline gives CDR1 SGHRS, CDR2 YFSETQ. The CDR3 DNA is TGCGCCAGCAGCTTGCAGACAGGCCAAGAGACCCAGTACTTC. Its translation: CASSLQTGQETQYF.

The chain links TRBV5-1 to TRBJ1-2; 7 positions agree with TRBD1. The CDR3 has 18 amino acids. Germline V lookup: CDR1 SGHRS, CDR2 YFSETQ. V lost 0 bases to trimming and J lost 2 bases; unmatched junction nucleotides: 13. The CDR3: CASSLGRDRLTLNYGYTF. Here the CDR3 DNA reads TGCGCCAGCAGCTTGGGGCGGGACAGATTGACCTTGAACTATGGCTACACCTTC. The whole variable domain, filled in from reference TRBV5-1 and TRBJ1-2, reads KAGVTQTPRYLIKTRGQQVTLSCSPISGHRSVSWYQQTPGQGLQFLFEYFSETQRNKGNFPGRFSGRQFSNSRSEMNVSTLELGDSALYLCASSLGRDRLTLNYGYTFGSGTRLTVV.

This sequence joins TRBV27 and TRBJ2-1, with D uncertain. V lost 6 bases and J lost 7, with 10 bases in between. Germline CDR1 and CDR2: MNHEY and SMNVEV (reference sequence). This CDR3 spans 12 amino acids. CDR3 nucleotides: TGTGCCAGCAGACGCGGTGGGAATGAGCAGTTCTTC. It yields the protein CASRRGGNEQFF.

The V gene is TRBV29-1, the J gene TRBJ2-1, with a weak D call TRBD1 (5 bases). This CDR3 region has 16 residues. The germline V and J ends were trimmed by 0 bases and 4 bases, with 16 bases remaining between them. Germline-derived CDR1 and CDR2 are SQVTM and ANQGSEA. CDR3: CSVEDRRGRVYNEQFF. For the CDR3, the DNA is TGCAGCGTTGAAGATCGTAGGGGCCGGGTTTACAATGAGCAGTTCTTC.

This chain joins TRBV5-6 and TRBJ2-7; D is perhaps TRBD1 (6 bases). The germline gives CDR1 SGHDT, CDR2 YYEEEE. This CDR3 has 14 amino acids. V dropped 4 bases and J dropped 3 bases, with 14 bases sitting between them. CDR3 region: CASSRSWTDYEQYF. CDR3 in DNA: TGTGCCAGCAGCCGAAGTTGGACAGACTACGAGCAGTACTTC.

The gene calls are TRBV19 and TRBJ2-3; weak D call: TRBD1 (6 bases). Germline V gene sequence: CDR1 LNHDA, CDR2 SQIVND (reference sequence). The CDR3 totals 12 residues. The CDR3 region is CASAAQGDTQYF. CDR3 bases: TGTGCTTCAGCGGCCCAGGGGGATACGCAGTATTTT. The full variable domain, with the rest looked up from reference TRBV19 and TRBJ2-3, is DGGITQSPKYLFRKEGQNVTLSCEQNLNHDAMYWYRQDPGQGLRLIYYSQIVNDFQKGDIAEGYSVSREKKESFPLTVTSAQKNPTAFYLCASAAQGDTQYFGPGTRLTVL.

This rearrangement joins TRBV6-6 to TRBJ2-5, with D perhaps TRBD2 (6 bases). Trimming cost V 6 bases and J 4 bases, with 12 bases left between them. This CDR3 is 13 amino acids long. Germline-derived CDR1 and CDR2 are MNHNY and SVGAGI (reference sequence). The CDR3 DNA follows: TGTGCCAGCAGCGGCGGGGTCCCAGAGACCCAGTACTTC. Translating gives CASSGGVPETQYF.

The chain recombines TRBV11-2 with TRBJ2-3; 10 bases fit TRBD2. Trimming removed 8 bases from V and 4 bases from J; junction bases left unmatched: 3. CDR3 length equals 13 residues. Germline CDR1 is SGHAT and CDR2 is FQNNGV. CDR3 residues: CASDSGGPDTQYF. The CDR3 region has the DNA TGTGCCAGCGATAGCGGGGGGCCAGATACGCAGTATTTT.

On this clone: Other DNA sequences in this specimen translate into the identical CDR3. The gene calls are TRBV9 and TRBJ1-2; D is possibly TRBD1 (5 bases). The CDR3 spans 14 residues. Germline CDR1 reads SGDLS; CDR2 reads YYNGEE. The V end was cut by 0 bases, the J end by 3 bases, with 9 bases between. CDR3 region: CASSVGQGDYGYTF. CDR3 DNA: TGTGCCAGCAGCGTAGGCCAGGGTGACTATGGCTACACCTTC. Looking up the rest from reference TRBV9 and TRBJ1-2 gives the full variable domain: DSGVTQTPKHLITATGQRVTLRCSPRSGDLSVYWYQQSLDQGLQFLIQYYNGEERAKGNILERFSAQQFPDLHSELNLSSLELGDSALYFCASSVGQGDYGYTFGSGTRLTVV.

Note on this clone: The same CDR3 can be traced to other DNA sequences in this sample. The chain recombines TRBV4-2 with TRBJ2-1; 7 nucleotides line up with TRBD1. The CDR3 sequence is 14 residues long. Germline V gene data show CDR1 as LGHNA and CDR2 as YNFKEQ. V gave up 4 bases and J gave up 1 base; unmatched junction bases: 1. The CDR3 coding sequence is TGTGCCAGCAGCCGGACAGGATCCTACAATGAGCAGTTCTTC. This encodes CASSRTGSYNEQFF.

V usage is TRBV11-2 and J usage is TRBJ1-1, with 9 bases matching TRBD1. Germline CDR1 SGHAT, CDR2 FQNNGV. The CDR3 is 15 amino acids. With V trimmed by 6 bases and J by 3 bases, 8 bases remained unmatched. The CDR3 coding sequence is TGTGCCAGCAGGTTACAGGGGGCGCCGGACACTGAAGCTTTCTTT. Translated: CASRLQGAPDTEAFF. Using reference TRBV11-2 and TRBJ1-1 for the parts outside the CDR3, the full variable domain is EAGVAQSPRYKIIEKRQSVAFWCNPISGHATLYWYQQILGQGPKLLIQFQNNGVVDDSQLPKDRFSAERLKGVDSTLKIQPAKLEDSAVYLCASRLQGAPDTEAFFGQGTRLTVV.

This chain connects TRBV5-1 to TRBJ1-3, with 7 bases lining up with TRBD1. V lost 4 bases, J lost 0 bases, and 7 bases stayed unmatched. CDR1 SGHRS and CDR2 YFSETQ come from the germline V gene. The CDR3 has 16 amino acids. CDR3 amino acids: CASSLTGTASGNTIYF. The CDR3 region has the DNA TGCGCCAGCAGCCTGACCGGGACAGCCTCTGGAAACACCATATATTTT.

This clone showed up just a few times. This rearrangement joins TRBV28 to TRBJ2-2; D gene unclear. CDR1 is MDHEN and CDR2 is SYDVKM in the germline V gene. The CDR3 length is 17 residues. Trimming took off 3 bases at V and 0 bases at J, with 14 bases between the two ends. The CDR3 region is CASSFSPYFSNTGELFF. CDR3 sequence (DNA): TGTGCCAGCAGTTTCTCGCCTTACTTTTCGAACACCGGGGAGCTGTTTTTT.